These 4 T cell receptor beta chains originate from one sample sequenced in a study of shared clonotypes between healthy human individuals. Here immunoSEQ multiplex PCR was the method, and the copy in TCRdb shows in-frame clones only, minus some. The table has roughly 1,000,000 clones, about four fifths seen once; the top ten hold 0.5% to 0.65%. Sequencing input: memory CD4+ T cells from PBMCs. The subset is: CD45RA-negative fraction. These TCRs come from a man between 18 and 35 years old in good health. Some clones in this sample may be carry-over from other donors' samples.

The rearrangement uses TRBV7-2 and TRBJ2-6, with D uncertain. Trimming shortened V by 2 bases and J by 4 bases, and 9 bases separated the two germline ends. CDR3 size: 15 residues. Germline loops: CDR1 SGHTA, CDR2 FQGNSA. CDR3 region: CASSLFVLGANVLTF. The CDR3 DNA reads TGTGCCAGCAGCTTATTTGTGCTGGGGGCCAACGTCCTGACTTTC.

This clone was observed once. This chain connects TRBV6-1 to TRBJ2-7; TRBD1 aligns across 10 bases. The germline gives CDR1 MNHNS, CDR2 SASEGT. The CDR3 covers 15 residues. V was clipped by 4 bases and J by 3 bases; unmatched bases: 6. The CDR3 sequence is CASSGDRGSLYEQYF. The CDR3 DNA follows: TGTGCCAGCAGTGGGGACAGGGGATCCCTCTACGAGCAGTACTTC.

This chain connects TRBV5-8 to TRBJ1-3; tentative D call: TRBD1 (5 bases). V lost 0 bases and J 2 bases, leaving 15 bases between the germline ends. This CDR3 is 17 amino acids long. The germline gives CDR1 SGHTS, CDR2 YDEGEE. The CDR3 loop reads CASSLDGRETAGNTIYF. DNA for the CDR3: TGTGCCAGCAGCTTGGATGGCAGGGAGACCGCTGGAAACACCATATATTTT.

The chain is built from TRBV21-1 and TRBJ2-7; TRBD1, the table's D call, lacks a check against the DNA. TRBV21-1 is deemed a pseudogene. The CDR3 length is 17 residues. DNA of the CDR3: TGTGCCAGCAGCAAGCACTACAGACAGGGGAATAGGAACGAGCAGTACTTC. Translating it yields CASSKHYRQGNRNEQYF.